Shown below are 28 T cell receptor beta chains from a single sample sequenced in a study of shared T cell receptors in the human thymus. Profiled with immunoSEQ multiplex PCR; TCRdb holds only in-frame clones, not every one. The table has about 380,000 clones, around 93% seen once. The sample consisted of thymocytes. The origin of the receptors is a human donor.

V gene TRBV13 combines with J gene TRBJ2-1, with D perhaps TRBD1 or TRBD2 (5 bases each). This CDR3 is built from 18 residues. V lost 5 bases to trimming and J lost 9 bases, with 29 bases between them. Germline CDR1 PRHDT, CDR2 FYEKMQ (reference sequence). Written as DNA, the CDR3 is TGTGCCAGCAGCCCAGACCCCCCCGGGACGACGTTTCGGGGTGAGCAGTTCTTC. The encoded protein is CASSPDPPGTTFRGEQFF.

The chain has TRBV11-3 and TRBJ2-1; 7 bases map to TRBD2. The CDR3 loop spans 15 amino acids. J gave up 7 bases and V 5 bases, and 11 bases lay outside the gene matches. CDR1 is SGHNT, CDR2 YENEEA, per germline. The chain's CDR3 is CASSIGGASGNEQFF. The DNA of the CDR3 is TGTGCCAGCAGCATAGGTGGGGCTAGCGGAAATGAGCAGTTCTTC.

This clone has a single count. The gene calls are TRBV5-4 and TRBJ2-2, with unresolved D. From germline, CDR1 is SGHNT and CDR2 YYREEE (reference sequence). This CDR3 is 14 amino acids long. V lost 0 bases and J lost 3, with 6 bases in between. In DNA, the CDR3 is TGTGCCAGCAGCTTGGTTGAGGACACCGGGGAGCTGTTTTTT. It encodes CASSLVEDTGELFF.

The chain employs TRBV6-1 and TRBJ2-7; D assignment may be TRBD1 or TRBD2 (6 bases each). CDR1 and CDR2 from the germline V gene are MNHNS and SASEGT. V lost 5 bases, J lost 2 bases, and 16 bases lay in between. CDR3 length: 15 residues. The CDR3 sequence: CASSWAGTPTYEQYF. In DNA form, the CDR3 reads TGTGCCAGCAGTTGGGCGGGGACACCGACCTACGAGCAGTACTTC.

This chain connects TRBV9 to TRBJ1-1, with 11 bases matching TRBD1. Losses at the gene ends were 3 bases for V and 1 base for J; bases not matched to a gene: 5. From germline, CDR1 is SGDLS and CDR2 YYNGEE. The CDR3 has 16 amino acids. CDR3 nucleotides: TGTGCCAGCAGCGCCCCGGGACAGGGGGAGAACACTGAAGCTTTCTTT. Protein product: CASSAPGQGENTEAFF.

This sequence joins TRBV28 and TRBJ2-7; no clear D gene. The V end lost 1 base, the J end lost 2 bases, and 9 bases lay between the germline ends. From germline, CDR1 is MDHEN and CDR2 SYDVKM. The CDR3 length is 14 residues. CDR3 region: CASSLYTGPYEQYF. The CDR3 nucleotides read TGTGCCAGCAGTTTATATACCGGTCCCTACGAGCAGTACTTC.

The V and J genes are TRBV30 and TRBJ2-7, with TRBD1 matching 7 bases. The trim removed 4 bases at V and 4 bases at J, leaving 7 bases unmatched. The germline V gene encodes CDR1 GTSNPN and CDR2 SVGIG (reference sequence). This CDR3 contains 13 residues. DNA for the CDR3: TGTGCCTGGACCCCGGGACAGCGGTACGAGCAGTACTTC. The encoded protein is CAWTPGQRYEQYF.

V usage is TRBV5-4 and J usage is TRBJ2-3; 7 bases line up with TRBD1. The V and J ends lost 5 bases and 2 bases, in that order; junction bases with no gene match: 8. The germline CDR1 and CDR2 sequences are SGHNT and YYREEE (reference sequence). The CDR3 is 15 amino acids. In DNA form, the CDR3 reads TGTGCCAGCAGTTCGGGACAGCCCTCCACAGATACGCAGTATTTT. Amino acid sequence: CASSSGQPSTDTQYF.

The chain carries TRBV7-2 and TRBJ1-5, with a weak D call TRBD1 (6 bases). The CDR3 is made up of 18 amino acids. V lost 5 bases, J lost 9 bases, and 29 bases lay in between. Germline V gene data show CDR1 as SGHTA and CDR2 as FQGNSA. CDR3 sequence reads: CASSPGAPTRGSSGPQHF. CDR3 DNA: TGTGCCAGCAGCCCCGGGGCCCCTACAAGGGGGTCAAGTGGGCCCCAGCATTTT.

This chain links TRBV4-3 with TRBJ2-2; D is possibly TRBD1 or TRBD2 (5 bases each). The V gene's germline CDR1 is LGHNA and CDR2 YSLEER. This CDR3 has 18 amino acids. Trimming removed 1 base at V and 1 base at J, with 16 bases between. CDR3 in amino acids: CASSQAGPGRRNTGELFF. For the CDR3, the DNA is TGCGCCAGCAGCCAAGCCGGACCGGGACGGCGGAACACCGGGGAGCTGTTTTTT.

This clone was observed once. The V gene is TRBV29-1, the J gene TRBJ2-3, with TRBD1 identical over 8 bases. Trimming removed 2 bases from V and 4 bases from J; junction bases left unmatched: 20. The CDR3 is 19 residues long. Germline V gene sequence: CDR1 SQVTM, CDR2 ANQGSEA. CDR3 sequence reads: CSVEPLLPTDRVPPDTQYF. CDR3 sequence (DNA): TGCAGCGTTGAACCCCTCTTACCCACGGACAGGGTACCCCCAGATACGCAGTATTTT.

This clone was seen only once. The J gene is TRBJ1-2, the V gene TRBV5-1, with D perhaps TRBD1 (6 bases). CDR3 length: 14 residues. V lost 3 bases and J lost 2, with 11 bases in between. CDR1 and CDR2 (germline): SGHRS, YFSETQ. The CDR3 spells CASSSWTENYGYTF. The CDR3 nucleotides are TGCGCCAGCAGCTCCTGGACAGAAAACTATGGCTACACCTTC.

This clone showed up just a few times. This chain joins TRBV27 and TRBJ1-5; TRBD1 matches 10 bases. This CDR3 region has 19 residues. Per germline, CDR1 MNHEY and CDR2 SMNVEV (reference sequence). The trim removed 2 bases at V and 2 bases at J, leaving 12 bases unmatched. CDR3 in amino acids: CASSLVGTGAVSCNQPQHF. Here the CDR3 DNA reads TGTGCCAGCAGTTTAGTAGGGACAGGGGCGGTATCGTGCAATCAGCCCCAGCATTTT.

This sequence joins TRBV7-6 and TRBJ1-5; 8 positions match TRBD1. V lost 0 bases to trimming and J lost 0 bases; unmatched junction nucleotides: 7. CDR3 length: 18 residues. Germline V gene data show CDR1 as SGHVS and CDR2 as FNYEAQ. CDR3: CASSLAGQGAGSNQPQHF. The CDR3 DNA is TGTGCCAGCAGCTTAGCGGGGCAGGGGGCGGGTAGCAATCAGCCCCAGCATTTT.

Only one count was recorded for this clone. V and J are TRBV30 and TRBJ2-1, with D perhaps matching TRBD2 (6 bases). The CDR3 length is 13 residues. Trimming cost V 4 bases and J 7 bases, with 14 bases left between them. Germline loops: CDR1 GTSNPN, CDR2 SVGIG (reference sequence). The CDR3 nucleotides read TGTGCCTGGAATAGGGACTTGGGAAATGAGCAGTTCTTC. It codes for CAWNRDLGNEQFF.

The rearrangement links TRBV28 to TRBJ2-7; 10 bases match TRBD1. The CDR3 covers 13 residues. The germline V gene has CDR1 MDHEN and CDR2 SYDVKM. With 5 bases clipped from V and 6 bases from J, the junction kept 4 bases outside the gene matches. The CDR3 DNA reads TGTGCCAGCAGTCCGGGGACAGGGGCCGAGCAGTACTTC. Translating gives CASSPGTGAEQYF.

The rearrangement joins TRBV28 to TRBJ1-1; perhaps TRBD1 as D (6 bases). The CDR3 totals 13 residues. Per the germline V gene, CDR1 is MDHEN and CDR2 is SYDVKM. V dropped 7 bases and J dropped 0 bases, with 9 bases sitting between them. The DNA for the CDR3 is TGTGCCAGCACCGGGGGCTTGAACACTGAAGCTTTCTTT. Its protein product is CASTGGLNTEAFF.

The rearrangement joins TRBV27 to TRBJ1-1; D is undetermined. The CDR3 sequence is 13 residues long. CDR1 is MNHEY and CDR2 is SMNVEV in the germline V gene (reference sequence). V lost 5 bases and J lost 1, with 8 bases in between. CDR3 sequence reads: CASSLGRNTEAFF. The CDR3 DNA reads TGTGCCAGCAGTCTAGGACGGAACACTGAAGCTTTCTTT.

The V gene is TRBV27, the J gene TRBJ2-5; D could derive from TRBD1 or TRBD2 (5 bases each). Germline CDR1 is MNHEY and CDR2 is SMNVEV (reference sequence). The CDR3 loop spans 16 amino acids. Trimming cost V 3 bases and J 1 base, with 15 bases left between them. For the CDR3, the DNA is TGTGCCAGCAGTTTTCTGACAGAGGGTAGCCAAGAGACCCAGTACTTC. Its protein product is CASSFLTEGSQETQYF.

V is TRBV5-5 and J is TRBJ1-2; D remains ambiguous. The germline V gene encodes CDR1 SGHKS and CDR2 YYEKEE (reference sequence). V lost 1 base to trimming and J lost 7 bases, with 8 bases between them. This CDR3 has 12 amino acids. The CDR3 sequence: CASSLSELGYTF. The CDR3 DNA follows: TGTGCCAGCAGCTTGAGTGAACTTGGCTACACCTTC.

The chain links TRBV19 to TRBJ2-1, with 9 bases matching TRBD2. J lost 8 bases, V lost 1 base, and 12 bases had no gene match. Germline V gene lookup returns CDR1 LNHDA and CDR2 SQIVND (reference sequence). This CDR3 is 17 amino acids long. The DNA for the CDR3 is TGTGCCAGTAGTATAGGAGGTAGCGGGAGCCACTGCTATGAGCAGTTCTTC. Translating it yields CASSIGGSGSHCYEQFF. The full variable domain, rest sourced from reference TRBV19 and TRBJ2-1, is DGGITQSPKYLFRKEGQNVTLSCEQNLNHDAMYWYRQDPGQGLRLIYYSQIVNDFQKGDIAEGYSVSREKKESFPLTVTSAQKNPTAFYLCASSIGGSGSHCYEQFFGPGTRLTVL.

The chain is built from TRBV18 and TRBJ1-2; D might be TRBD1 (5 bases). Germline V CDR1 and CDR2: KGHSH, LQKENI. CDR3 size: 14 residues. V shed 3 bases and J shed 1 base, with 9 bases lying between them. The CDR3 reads CASSPPGLNYGYTF. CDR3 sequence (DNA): TGTGCCAGCTCACCGCCGGGACTTAACTATGGCTACACCTTC.

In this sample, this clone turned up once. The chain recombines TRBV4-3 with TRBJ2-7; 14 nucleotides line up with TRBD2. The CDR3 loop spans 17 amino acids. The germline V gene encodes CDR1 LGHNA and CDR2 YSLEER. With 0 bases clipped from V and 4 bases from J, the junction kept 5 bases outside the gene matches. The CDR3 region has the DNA TGCGCCAGCAGCCAAGATCCTGGGACTAGCGGGAGTTACGAGCAGTACTTC. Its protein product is CASSQDPGTSGSYEQYF.

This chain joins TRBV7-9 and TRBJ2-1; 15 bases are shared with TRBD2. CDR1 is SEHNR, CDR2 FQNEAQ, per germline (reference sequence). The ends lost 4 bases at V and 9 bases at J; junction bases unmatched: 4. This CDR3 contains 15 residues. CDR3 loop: CASSWGLAGGREQFF. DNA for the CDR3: TGTGCCAGCAGCTGGGGACTAGCGGGGGGCCGTGAGCAGTTCTTC.

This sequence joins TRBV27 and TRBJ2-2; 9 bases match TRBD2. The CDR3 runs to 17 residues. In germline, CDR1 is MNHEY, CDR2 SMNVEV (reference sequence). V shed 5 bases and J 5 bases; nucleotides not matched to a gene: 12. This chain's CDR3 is CASSPSPSGRKTGELFF. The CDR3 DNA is TGTGCCAGCAGTCCCTCTCCCAGCGGGAGGAAAACCGGGGAGCTGTTTTTT.

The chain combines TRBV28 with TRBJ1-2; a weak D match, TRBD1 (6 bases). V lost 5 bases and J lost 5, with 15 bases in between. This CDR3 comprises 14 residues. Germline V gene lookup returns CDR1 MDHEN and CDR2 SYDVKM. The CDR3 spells CASSGGDRRYGYTF. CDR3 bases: TGTGCCAGCAGTGGGGGTGACAGGAGGTATGGCTACACCTTC.

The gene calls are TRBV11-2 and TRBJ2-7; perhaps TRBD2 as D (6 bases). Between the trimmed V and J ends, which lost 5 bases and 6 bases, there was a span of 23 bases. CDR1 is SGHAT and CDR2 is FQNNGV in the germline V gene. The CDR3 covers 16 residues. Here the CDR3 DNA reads TGTGCCAGCAGCCCGGGAAGGGCCGGCCGGAGGGGCGAGCAGTACTTC. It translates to CASSPGRAGRRGEQYF.

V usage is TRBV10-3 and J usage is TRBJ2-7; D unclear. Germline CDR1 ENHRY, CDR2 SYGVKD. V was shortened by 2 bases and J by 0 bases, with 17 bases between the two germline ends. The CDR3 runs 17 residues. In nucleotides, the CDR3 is TGTGCCATCAGTGAGGCGCCATTGGACGCAGTCTCCTACGAGCAGTACTTC. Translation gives CAISEAPLDAVSYEQYF.